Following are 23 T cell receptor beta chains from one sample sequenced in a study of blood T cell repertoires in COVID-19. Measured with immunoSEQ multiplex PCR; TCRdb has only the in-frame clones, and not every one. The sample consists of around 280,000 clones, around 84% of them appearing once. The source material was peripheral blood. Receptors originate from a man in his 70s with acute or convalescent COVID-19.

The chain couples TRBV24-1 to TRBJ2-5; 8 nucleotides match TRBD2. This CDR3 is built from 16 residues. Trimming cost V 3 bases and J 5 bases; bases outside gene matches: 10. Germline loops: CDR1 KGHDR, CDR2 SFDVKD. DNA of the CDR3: TGTGCCACCAGTGATCCCAGGCCCCCGGGGGGGGAGACCCAGTACTTC. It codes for CATSDPRPPGGETQYF.

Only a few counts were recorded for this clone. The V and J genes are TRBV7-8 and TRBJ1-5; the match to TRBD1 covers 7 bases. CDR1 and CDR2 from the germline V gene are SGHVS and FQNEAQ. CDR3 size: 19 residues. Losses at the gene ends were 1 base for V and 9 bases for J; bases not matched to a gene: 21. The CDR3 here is CASSLVGVSTGPGFPPQHF. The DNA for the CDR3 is TGTGCCAGCAGCTTAGTAGGGGTTTCGACAGGGCCAGGGTTTCCGCCCCAGCATTTT.

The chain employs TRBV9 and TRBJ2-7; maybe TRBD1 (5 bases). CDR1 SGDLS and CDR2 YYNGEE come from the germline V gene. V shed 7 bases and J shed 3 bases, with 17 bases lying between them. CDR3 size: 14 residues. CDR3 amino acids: CASAEDISGYEQYF. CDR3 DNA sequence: TGTGCCAGCGCAGAGGACATCTCCGGCTACGAGCAGTACTTC.

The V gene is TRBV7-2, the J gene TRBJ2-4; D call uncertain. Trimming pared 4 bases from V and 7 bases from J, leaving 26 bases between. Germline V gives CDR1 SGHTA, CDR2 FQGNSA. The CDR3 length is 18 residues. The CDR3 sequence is CASSSFYGSGSRINIQYF. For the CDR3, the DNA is TGTGCCAGCAGCTCATTTTATGGTAGTGGTTCCCGCATTAACATTCAGTACTTC.

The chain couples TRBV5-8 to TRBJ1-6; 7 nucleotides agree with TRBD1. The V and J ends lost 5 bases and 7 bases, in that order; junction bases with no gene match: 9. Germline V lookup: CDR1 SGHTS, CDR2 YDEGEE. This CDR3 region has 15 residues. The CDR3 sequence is CASSRSDRDNSPLHF. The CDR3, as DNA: TGTGCCAGCAGTCGCTCCGACAGGGACAATTCACCCCTCCACTTT.

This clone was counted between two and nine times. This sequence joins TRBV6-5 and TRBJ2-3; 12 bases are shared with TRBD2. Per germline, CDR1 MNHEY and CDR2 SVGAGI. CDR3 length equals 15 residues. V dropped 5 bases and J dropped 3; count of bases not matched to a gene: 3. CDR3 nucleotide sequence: TGTGCCAGCAGTACTAGCGGGAGGCTGACAGATACGCAGTATTTT. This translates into CASSTSGRLTDTQYF.

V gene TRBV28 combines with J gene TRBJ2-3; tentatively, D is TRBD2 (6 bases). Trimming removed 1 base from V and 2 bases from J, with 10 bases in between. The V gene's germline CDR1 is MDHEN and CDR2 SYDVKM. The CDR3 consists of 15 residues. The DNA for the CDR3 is TGTGCCAGCAGTTTATTTTCGGGAGTCACAGATACGCAGTATTTT. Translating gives CASSLFSGVTDTQYF.

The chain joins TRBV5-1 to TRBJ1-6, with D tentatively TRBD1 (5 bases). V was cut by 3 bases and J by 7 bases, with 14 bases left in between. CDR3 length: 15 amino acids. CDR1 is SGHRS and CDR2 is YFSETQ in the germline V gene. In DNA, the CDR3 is TGCGCCAGCAGCTCGGGAGGGGCGGGGAATTCACCCCTCCACTTT. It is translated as CASSSGGAGNSPLHF.

The CDR3 loop reads CASSYEGGRGEQYF. In DNA, the CDR3 is TGTGCCAGCAGCTACGAGGGAGGGCGTGGGGAGCAGTACTTC. The rearrangement joins TRBV6-5 to TRBJ2-7, with 7 positions matching TRBD2. V lost 6 bases, J lost 7 bases, and 12 bases stayed unmatched. CDR3 size: 14 residues. In germline, CDR1 is MNHEY, CDR2 SVGAGI.

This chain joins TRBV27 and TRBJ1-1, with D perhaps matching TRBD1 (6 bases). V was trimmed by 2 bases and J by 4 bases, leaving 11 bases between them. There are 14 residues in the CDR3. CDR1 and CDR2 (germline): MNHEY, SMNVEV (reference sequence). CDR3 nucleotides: TGTGCCAGCAGTTTAGGACAGACTTTCACTGAAGCTTTCTTT. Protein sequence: CASSLGQTFTEAFF.

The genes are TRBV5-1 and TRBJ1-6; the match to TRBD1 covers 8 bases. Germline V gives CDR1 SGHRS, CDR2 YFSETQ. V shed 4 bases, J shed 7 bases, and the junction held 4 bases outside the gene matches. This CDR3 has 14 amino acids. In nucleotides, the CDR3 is TGCGCCAGCAGCGGACAGGGTCTCAATTCACCCCTCCACTTT. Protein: CASSGQGLNSPLHF.

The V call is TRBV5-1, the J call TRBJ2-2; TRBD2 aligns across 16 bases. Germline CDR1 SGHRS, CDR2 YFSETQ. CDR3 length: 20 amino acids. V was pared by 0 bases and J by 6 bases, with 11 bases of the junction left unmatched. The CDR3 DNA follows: TGCGCCAGCAGCTTGGTGACCGGGACTAGCGGGAGGGGGACTCCCGGGGAGCTGTTTTTT. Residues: CASSLVTGTSGRGTPGELFF.

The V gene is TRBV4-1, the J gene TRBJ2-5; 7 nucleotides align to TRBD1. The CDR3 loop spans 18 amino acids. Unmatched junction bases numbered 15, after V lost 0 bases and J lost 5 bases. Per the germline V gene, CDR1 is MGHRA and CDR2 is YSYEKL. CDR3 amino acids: CASSQDQPRGTLGETQYF. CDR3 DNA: TGCGCCAGCAGCCAAGATCAACCCAGGGGGACCCTTGGGGAGACCCAGTACTTC.

Here the CDR3 reads CASSVSELPYEQYF. In DNA form, the CDR3 reads TGTGCCAGCAGCGTAAGTGAACTCCCCTACGAGCAGTACTTC. The chain is built from TRBV9 and TRBJ2-7; D unresolved. From germline, CDR1 is SGDLS and CDR2 YYNGEE. V gave up 1 base and J gave up 2 bases, with 10 bases separating them. CDR3 size: 14 residues.

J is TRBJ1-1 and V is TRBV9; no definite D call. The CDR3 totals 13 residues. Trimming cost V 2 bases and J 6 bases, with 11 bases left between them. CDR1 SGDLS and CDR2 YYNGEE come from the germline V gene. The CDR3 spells CASSVPPEAEAFF. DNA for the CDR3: TGTGCCAGCAGCGTCCCCCCGGAGGCTGAAGCTTTCTTT. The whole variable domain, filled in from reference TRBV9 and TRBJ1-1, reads DSGVTQTPKHLITATGQRVTLRCSPRSGDLSVYWYQQSLDQGLQFLIQYYNGEERAKGNILERFSAQQFPDLHSELNLSSLELGDSALYFCASSVPPEAEAFFGQGTRLTVV.

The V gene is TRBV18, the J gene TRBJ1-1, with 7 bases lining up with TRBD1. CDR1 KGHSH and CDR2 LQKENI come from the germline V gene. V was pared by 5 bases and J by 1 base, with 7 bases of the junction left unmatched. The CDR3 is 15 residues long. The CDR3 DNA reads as TGTGCCAGCTCAGCCCAGACAGGGAGGAACACTGAAGCTTTCTTT. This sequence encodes CASSAQTGRNTEAFF. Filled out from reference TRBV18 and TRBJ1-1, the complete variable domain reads NAGVMQNPRHLVRRRGQEARLRCSPMKGHSHVYWYRQLPEEGLKFMVYLQKENIIDESGMPKERFSAEFPKEGPSILRIQQVVRGDSAAYFCASSAQTGRNTEAFFGQGTRLTVV.

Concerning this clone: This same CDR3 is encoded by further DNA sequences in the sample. The CDR3 DNA sequence: TGTGCCAGCAGCTTAGGAGGAAGCAATCAGCCCCAGCATTTT. Amino acid sequence: CASSLGGSNQPQHF. The V call is TRBV5-4, the J call TRBJ1-5; D unclear. Germline CDR1 and CDR2: SGHNT and YYREEE (reference sequence). This CDR3 is 14 amino acids long. Trimming shortened V by 2 bases and J by 1 base, and 7 bases separated the two germline ends.

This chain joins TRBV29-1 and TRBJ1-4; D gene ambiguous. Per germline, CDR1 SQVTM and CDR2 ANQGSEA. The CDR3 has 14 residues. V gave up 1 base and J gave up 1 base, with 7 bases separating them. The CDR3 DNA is TGCAGCGTTGAAGGGGGAGGAACTAATGAAAAACTGTTTTTT. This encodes CSVEGGGTNEKLFF.

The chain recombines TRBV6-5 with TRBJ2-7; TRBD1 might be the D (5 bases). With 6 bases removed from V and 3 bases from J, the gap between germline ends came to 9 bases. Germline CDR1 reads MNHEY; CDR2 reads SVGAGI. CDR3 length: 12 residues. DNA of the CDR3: TGTGCCAGCAGCCCAGGGTTCTACGAGCAGTACTTC. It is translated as CASSPGFYEQYF.

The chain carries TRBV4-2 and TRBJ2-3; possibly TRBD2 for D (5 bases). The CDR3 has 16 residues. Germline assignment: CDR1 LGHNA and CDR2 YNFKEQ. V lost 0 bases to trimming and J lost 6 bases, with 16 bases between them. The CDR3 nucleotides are TGTGCCAGCAGCCAAGATAGAAGCGGCCCCTTGGATACGCAGTATTTT. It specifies CASSQDRSGPLDTQYF.

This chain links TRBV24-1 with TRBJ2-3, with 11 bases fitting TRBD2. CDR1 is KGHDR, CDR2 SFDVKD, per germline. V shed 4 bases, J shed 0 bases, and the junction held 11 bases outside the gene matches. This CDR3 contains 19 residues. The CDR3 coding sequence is TGTGCCACCAGTGACGTAACTAGCGGGAGACTCTCTAGCACAGATACGCAGTATTTT. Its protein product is CATSDVTSGRLSSTDTQYF.

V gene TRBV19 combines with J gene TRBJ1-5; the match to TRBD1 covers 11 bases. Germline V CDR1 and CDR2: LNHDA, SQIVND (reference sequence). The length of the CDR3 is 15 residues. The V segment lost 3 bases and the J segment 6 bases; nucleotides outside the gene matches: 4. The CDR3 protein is CASSISDRGLQPQHF. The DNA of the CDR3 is TGTGCCAGTAGTATCTCGGACAGGGGGCTTCAGCCCCAGCATTTT. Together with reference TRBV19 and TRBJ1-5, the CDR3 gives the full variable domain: DGGITQSPKYLFRKEGQNVTLSCEQNLNHDAMYWYRQDPGQGLRLIYYSQIVNDFQKGDIAEGYSVSREKKESFPLTVTSAQKNPTAFYLCASSISDRGLQPQHFGDGTRLSIL.

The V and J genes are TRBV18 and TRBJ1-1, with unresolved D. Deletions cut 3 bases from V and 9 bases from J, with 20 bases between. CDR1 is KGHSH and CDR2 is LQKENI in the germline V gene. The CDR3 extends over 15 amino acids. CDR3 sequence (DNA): TGTGCCAGCTCACCCGAGGGAGGAAAGCGATTCAAAGCTTTCTTT. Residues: CASSPEGGKRFKAFF.